This TCR beta chain came from a study of cytomegalovirus exposure and HLA in healthy donors. Donors were drawn from the 120-subject validation cohort, separate from the approximately 640-subject first cohort. Turning to this clone: Its antigen is as yet unknown.

Study-level results: Most TCR sequences showed up rarely, but some public TCRs showed up in many donors.

Some clones are missing from TCRdb's copy, which holds only in-frame ones; the method was immunoSEQ multiplex PCR. Of fewer than 400,000 clones detected, around 86% appear once; the ten largest clones hold roughly 0.8%. Germline V CDR1 and CDR2: SGDLS, YYNGEE. V was clipped by 1 base and J by 2 bases; unmatched bases: 5. CDR3 length equals 15 residues. J is TRBJ2-7 and V is TRBV9, with TRBD1 matching 8 bases. Sequencing was performed on PBMCs. The TCR sequence derives from a woman aged 18 to 35 in good health and CMV-seronegative. The CDR3 sequence is CASSVNPGQAYEQYF. The DNA for the CDR3 is TGTGCCAGCAGCGTAAACCCGGGACAGGCCTACGAGCAGTACTTC.